One and the same sample provided the 21 T cell receptor beta chains below, sequenced in a study of early T cells in non-severe SARS-CoV-2 infection. Each CDR3 protein gets one entry after TCRdb re-called the 5' RACE reads with MiXCR. The sample comprises about 39,000 distinct CDR3 sequences, approximately 4% of which are singletons, and about 3.1% rests with the top ten. What was sequenced was whole blood. The receptor source for this set is an adult who was a healthcare worker with PCR-confirmed SARS-CoV-2 infection or an uninfected control (not recorded which).

This clonotype has at least ten counts. The V gene is TRBV7-3, the J gene TRBJ1-1; D call uncertain. The germline gives CDR1 SGHTA, CDR2 FQGTGA. The CDR3 runs 16 residues. V was shortened by 0 bases and J by 2 bases, with 13 bases between the two germline ends. In nucleotides, the CDR3 is TGTGCCAGCAGCTTAACGCGAGACGGGCAAAACACTGAAGCTTTCTTT. Amino acids: CASSLTRDGQNTEAFF.

The V and J genes are TRBV7-9 and TRBJ2-5, with D uncertain. V shed 5 bases and J shed 5 bases, with 9 bases lying between them. Per germline, CDR1 SEHNR and CDR2 FQNEAQ (reference sequence). The CDR3 loop spans 12 amino acids. In nucleotides, the CDR3 is TGTGCCAGCAGCCTCCGGCAGGAGACCCAGTACTTC. It encodes CASSLRQETQYF.

This clonotype was seen at least ten times. V gene TRBV12-3 or TRBV12-4 combines with J gene TRBJ2-3; perhaps TRBD2 as D (5 bases). V was pared by 5 bases and J by 4 bases, with 13 bases between. This CDR3 is 14 amino acids long. In DNA, the CDR3 is TGTGCCAGCAGTCCCCAGCTAGCCGCAGATACGCAGTATTTT. It codes for CASSPQLAADTQYF.

Comment on this clonotype: This may come from a read error, since a much larger clone is one base off. The V call is TRBV2, the J call TRBJ2-5, with D tentatively TRBD2 (6 bases). The V and J ends lost 5 bases and 9 bases respectively, with 16 bases between them. The germline V gene has CDR1 SNHLY and CDR2 FYNNEI. The CDR3 runs to 13 residues. CDR3 region: CASSTRLGEAQYF. In DNA, the CDR3 is TGTGCCAGCAGTACCCGGCTCGGGGAGGCCCAGTACTTC.

The chain uses TRBV5-1 and TRBJ2-7; possibly TRBD2 for D (6 bases). The CDR3 totals 15 residues. The V gene lost 0 bases and the J gene lost 2 bases, with 12 bases spanning the gap. Germline V gene lookup returns CDR1 SGHRS and CDR2 YFSETQ. CDR3 in amino acids: CASSLERARTYEQYF. CDR3 nucleotides: TGCGCCAGCAGCTTGGAGCGGGCCCGGACCTACGAGCAGTACTTC.

This clonotype was seen repeatedly, ten times or more. The chain recombines TRBV21-1 with TRBJ1-1; TRBD1, the table's D call, lacks a check against the DNA. TRBV21-1 has pseudogene status. The CDR3 covers 17 residues. The CDR3 DNA reads as TGTGCCAGCAGCCCTAGAGGACAGGGCGGGTTGGAGACTGAAGCTTTCTTT. As protein: CASSPRGQGGLETEAFF.

This clonotype was seen at least ten times. The chain uses TRBV29-1 and TRBJ1-2; 8 bases map to TRBD1. CDR1 is SQVTM, CDR2 ANQGSEA, per germline. This CDR3 is built from 13 residues. After removal of 7 bases from V and 1 base from J, the junction contained 5 bases not matched to a gene. CDR3 loop: CSGLGQGNYGYTF. The CDR3 coding sequence is TGCAGCGGACTAGGACAGGGTAACTATGGCTACACCTTC.

This clonotype occurred a few times. V and J are TRBV5-1 and TRBJ2-2; D is ambiguous. CDR1 SGHRS and CDR2 YFSETQ come from the germline V gene. Trimming cost V 7 bases and J 4 bases, with 5 bases left between them. CDR3 length: 11 residues. CDR3 sequence reads: CASPGTGELFF. For the CDR3, the DNA is TGCGCCAGCCCTGGCACCGGGGAGCTGTTTTTT.

This clonotype was recorded many times. This sequence joins TRBV15 and TRBJ2-5; 10 bases are shared with TRBD2. This CDR3 has 16 amino acids. Germline-derived CDR1 and CDR2 are LNHNV and YYDKDF (reference sequence). V gave up 1 base and J gave up 3 bases; unmatched junction bases: 5. The DNA of the CDR3 is TGTGCCACCAGCAGAGCTAGCGGGAGCGTAAAAGAGACCCAGTACTTC. Translation gives CATSRASGSVKETQYF.

In this sample, this clonotype turned up many times. V gene TRBV6-2 or TRBV6-3 combines with J gene TRBJ1-4; D remains ambiguous. Germline lookup yields CDR1 MNHEY and CDR2 SVGEGT. Trimming took 0 bases from V and 6 from J, leaving 5 bases between them. The CDR3 loop spans 13 amino acids. The CDR3 region has the DNA TGTGCCAGCAGTTACTCGGCCTATGAAAAACTGTTTTTT. The encoded protein is CASSYSAYEKLFF.

This clonotype was picked up many times. V is TRBV3-1 and J is TRBJ2-7; the D gene is possibly TRBD1 (6 bases). V lost 4 bases, J lost 1 base, and 11 bases lay in between. Germline V gene lookup returns CDR1 LGHDT and CDR2 YNNKEL (reference sequence). This CDR3 region has 14 residues. The chain's CDR3 is CASSPGTSSYEQYF. The CDR3 DNA sequence: TGTGCCAGCAGCCCCGGGACATCATCCTACGAGCAGTACTTC.

This clonotype came up a few times. V usage is TRBV12-3 or TRBV12-4 and J usage is TRBJ2-1; 7 bases are a match to TRBD2. The CDR3 is 15 amino acids. J gave up 10 bases and V 3 bases, and 12 bases lay outside the gene matches. The chain's CDR3 is CASSFRAGSLREQFF. The CDR3 DNA sequence: TGTGCCAGCAGTTTTCGAGCGGGGTCCCTAAGGGAGCAGTTCTTC.

The chain couples TRBV9 to TRBJ1-1; D may be TRBD1 (6 bases). Trimming pared 3 bases from V and 0 bases from J, leaving 15 bases between. The CDR3 is 16 amino acids. The V gene's germline CDR1 is SGDLS and CDR2 YYNGEE. The CDR3 nucleotides read TGTGCCAGCAGCGAGGGAGAACAGGGCCTGAACACTGAAGCTTTCTTT. It is translated as CASSEGEQGLNTEAFF.

The sample holds many counts of this clonotype. This chain links TRBV6-1 with TRBJ1-2, with TRBD1 identical over 11 bases. The CDR3 runs to 14 residues. V shed 7 bases and J 5 bases; nucleotides not matched to a gene: 6. CDR1 MNHNS and CDR2 SASEGT come from the germline V gene. CDR3 region: CASKDRGQLYGYTF. CDR3 sequence (DNA): TGTGCCAGCAAGGACAGGGGGCAGCTGTATGGCTACACCTTC.

The chain couples TRBV15 to TRBJ2-7; no definite D call. CDR3 length: 17 amino acids. Trimming cost V 1 base and J 2 bases, with 18 bases left between them. The V gene's germline CDR1 is LNHNV and CDR2 YYDKDF (reference sequence). Here the CDR3 DNA reads TGTGCCACCAGCAGAGGGGTAATGACTGGGCCTACCTACGAGCAGTACTTC. Translated, it gives CATSRGVMTGPTYEQYF.

The sample holds many counts of this clonotype. The J gene is TRBJ2-1, the V gene TRBV5-4; a weak D match, TRBD1 (5 bases). Trimming took 6 bases from V and 9 from J, leaving 19 bases between them. CDR3 length equals 14 residues. From germline, CDR1 is SGHNT and CDR2 YYREEE (reference sequence). The CDR3 spells CASTLSETRGEQFF. The CDR3 DNA is TGTGCCAGCACCCTGTCTGAGACAAGGGGTGAGCAGTTCTTC.

The genes are TRBV9 and TRBJ2-3; maybe TRBD1 (5 bases). The CDR3 is 15 amino acids. Trimming cost V 0 bases and J 2 bases, with 10 bases left between them. Germline V lookup: CDR1 SGDLS, CDR2 YYNGEE. CDR3 bases: TGTGCCAGCAGCGTAGCCAGGGCCCCCACAGATACGCAGTATTTT. Translated, it gives CASSVARAPTDTQYF.

This clonotype was seen many times. The chain couples TRBV7-3 to TRBJ2-3; TRBD1 agrees at 7 bases. The length of the CDR3 is 14 residues. V shed 5 bases, J shed 4 bases, and the junction held 6 bases outside the gene matches. Germline lookup yields CDR1 SGHTA and CDR2 FQGTGA. This CDR3 is CASSDYQGADTQYF. Here the CDR3 DNA reads TGTGCCAGCAGCGATTACCAGGGGGCAGATACGCAGTATTTT.

There are a few counts of this clonotype. The chain employs TRBV10-3 and TRBJ2-3, with 9 positions matching TRBD2. There are 13 residues in the CDR3. CDR1 ENHRY and CDR2 SYGVKD come from the germline V gene. The junction had 4 bases not matched to a gene; V was cut back by 10 bases and J by 2 bases. In nucleotides, the CDR3 is TGTGCCAGCGGGAGGGAACTCACAGATACGCAGTATTTT. Translating it yields CASGRELTDTQYF.

This clonotype was observed at least ten times. The chain couples TRBV29-1 to TRBJ1-2; D is unclear. The V gene lost 5 bases and the J gene lost 1 base, with 17 bases spanning the gap. The CDR3 contains 15 residues. Per the germline V gene, CDR1 is SQVTM and CDR2 is ANQGSEA. The CDR3 DNA sequence: TGCAGCGTTATTCCCCAGTTGTCGAGTAACTATGGCTACACCTTC. Translated: CSVIPQLSSNYGYTF.

The table lists this clonotype with many counts. The chain employs TRBV20-1 and TRBJ2-7; possibly TRBD1 for D (6 bases). CDR3 length equals 14 residues. Deletions cut 5 bases from V and 2 bases from J, with 16 bases between. CDR1 and CDR2 from the germline V gene are DFQATT and SNEGSKA (reference sequence). CDR3 nucleotide sequence: TGCAGTGCTCGTCTACAGGGTAGGGCCTACGAGCAGTACTTC. This encodes CSARLQGRAYEQYF.